This TCR beta chain was recovered during a study of CD8 T cells in Susac syndrome. Looked up from germline, CDR1 is LGHNT and CDR2 is FRNRAP. The CDR3 loop spans 14 amino acids. The germline V and J ends were trimmed by 2 bases and 5 bases, with 10 bases remaining between them. Roughly 0.45 to 1 ug RNA was reverse transcribed with random hexamers. Amplification of TCR beta CDR3 by immunoSEQ multiplex PCR spanned 54 Vbeta and 13 Jbeta. One entry per CDR3 protein, called by TCRdb with MiXCR from the immunoSEQ multiplex PCR reads. The table shows about 200,000 distinct CDR3 sequences, with 92% occurring only once. Points from the study as a whole: An acknowledgment was made by the study that its TCR sequencing and HLA analysis involved relatively few individuals.

TCR beta from blood CD8+ and CD4+ T cells was sequenced. Both CD4+ and CD8+ T cells were negatively isolated, and TEMRA cells underwent FACS enrichment. Turning to this clonotype: Its antigen is unidentified.

V and J are TRBV12-5 and TRBJ1-5, with no clear D. The sample taken for sequencing was CD8+ T cells from PBMCs. This TCR came from a human donor with multiple sclerosis. CDR3 in DNA: TGTGCTAGTGGTTTGTTTCCGTCCGATCAGCCCCAGCATTTT. It is translated as CASGLFPSDQPQHF.